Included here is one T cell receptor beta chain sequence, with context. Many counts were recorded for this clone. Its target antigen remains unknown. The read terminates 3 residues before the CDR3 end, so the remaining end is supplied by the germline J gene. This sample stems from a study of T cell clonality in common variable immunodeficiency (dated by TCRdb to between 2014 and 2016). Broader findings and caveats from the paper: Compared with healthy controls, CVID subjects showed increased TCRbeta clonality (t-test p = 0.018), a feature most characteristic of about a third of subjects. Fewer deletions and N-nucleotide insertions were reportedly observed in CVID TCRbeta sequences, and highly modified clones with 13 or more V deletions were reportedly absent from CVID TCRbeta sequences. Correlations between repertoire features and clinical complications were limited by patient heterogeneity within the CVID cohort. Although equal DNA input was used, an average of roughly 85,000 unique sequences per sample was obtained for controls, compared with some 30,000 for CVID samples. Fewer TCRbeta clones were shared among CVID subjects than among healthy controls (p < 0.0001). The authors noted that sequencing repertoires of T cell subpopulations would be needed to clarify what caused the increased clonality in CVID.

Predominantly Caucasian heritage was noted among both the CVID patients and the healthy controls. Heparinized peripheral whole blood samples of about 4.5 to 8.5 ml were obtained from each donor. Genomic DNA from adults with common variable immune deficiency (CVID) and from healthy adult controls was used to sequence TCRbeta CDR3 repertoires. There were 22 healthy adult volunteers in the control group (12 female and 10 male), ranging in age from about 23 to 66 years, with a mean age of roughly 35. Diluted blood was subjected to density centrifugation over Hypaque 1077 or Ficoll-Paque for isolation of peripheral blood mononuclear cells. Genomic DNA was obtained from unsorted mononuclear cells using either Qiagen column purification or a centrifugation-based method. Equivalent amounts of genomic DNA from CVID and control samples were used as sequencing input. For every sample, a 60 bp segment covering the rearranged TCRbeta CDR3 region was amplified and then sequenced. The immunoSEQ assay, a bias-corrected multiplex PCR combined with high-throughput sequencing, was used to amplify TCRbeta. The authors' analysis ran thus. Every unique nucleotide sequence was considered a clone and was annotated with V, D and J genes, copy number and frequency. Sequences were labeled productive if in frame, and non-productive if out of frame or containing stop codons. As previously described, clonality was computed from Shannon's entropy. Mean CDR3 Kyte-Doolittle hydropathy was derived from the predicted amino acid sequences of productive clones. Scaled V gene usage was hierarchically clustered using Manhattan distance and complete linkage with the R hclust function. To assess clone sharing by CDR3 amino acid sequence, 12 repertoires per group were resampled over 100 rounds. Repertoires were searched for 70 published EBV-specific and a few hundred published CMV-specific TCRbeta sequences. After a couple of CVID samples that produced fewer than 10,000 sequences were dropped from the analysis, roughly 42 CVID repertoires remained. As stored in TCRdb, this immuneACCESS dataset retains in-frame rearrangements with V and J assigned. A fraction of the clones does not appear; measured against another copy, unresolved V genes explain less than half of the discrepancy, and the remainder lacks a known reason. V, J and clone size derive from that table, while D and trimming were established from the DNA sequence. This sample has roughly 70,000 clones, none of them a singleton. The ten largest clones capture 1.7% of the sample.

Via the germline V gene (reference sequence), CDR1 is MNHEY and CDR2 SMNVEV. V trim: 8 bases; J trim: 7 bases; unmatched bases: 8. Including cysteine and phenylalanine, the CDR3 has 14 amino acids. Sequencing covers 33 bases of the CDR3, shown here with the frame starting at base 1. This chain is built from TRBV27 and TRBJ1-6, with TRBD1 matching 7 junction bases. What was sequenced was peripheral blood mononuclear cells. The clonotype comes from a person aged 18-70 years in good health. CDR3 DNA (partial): TGTGCCAGCGGCCAGAGGGGGCCCAATTCACCC. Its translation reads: CASGQRGPNSP. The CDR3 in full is CASGQRGPNSPLHF.